Below are 14 T cell receptor beta chains sequenced from a single sample in a study of blood T cell repertoires in COVID-19. Profiled with immunoSEQ multiplex PCR; TCRdb holds only in-frame clones, not every one. Altogether about 310,000 clones are present, around 84% being singletons, with the ten largest covering 1% to 1.5%. Sequencing was carried out using peripheral blood. These receptor sequences come from a man aged 70 or older with acute or convalescent COVID-19.

This chain links TRBV10-3 with TRBJ2-7; 7 nucleotides line up with TRBD2. J lost 7 bases, V lost 11 bases, and 14 bases had no gene match. The CDR3 spans 13 residues. The germline V gene encodes CDR1 ENHRY and CDR2 SYGVKD. CDR3 DNA: TGTGCCTCAGAGGGAGGGTACGCGGGAGAGCAGTACTTC. Translated, it gives CASEGGYAGEQYF.

The V gene is TRBV7-9, the J gene TRBJ2-3; 10 bases map to TRBD2. There are 14 residues in the CDR3. Trimming at V came to 5 bases and at J to 6 bases, leaving 5 bases not matched to a gene. Looked up from germline, CDR1 is SEHNR and CDR2 is FQNEAQ (reference sequence). The DNA of the CDR3 is TGTGCCAGCAGCCCTAGCGGGGGTGGGGATACGCAGTATTTT. Protein product: CASSPSGGGDTQYF.

The genes are TRBV19 and TRBJ1-4; D unclear. CDR3 length equals 18 residues. Trimming stripped 5 bases from V and 2 bases from J, with 21 bases between. CDR1 and CDR2 (germline): LNHDA, SQIVND (reference sequence). This CDR3 is CASSEGTDRRRTNEKLFF. Written as DNA, the CDR3 is TGTGCCAGTAGTGAAGGAACAGACCGGCGGAGGACTAATGAAAAACTGTTTTTT.

The rearrangement links TRBV12-3 or TRBV12-4 to TRBJ2-5, with a possible D match to TRBD2 (6 bases). This CDR3 is 13 amino acids long. V lost 7 bases and J 4 bases, leaving 13 bases between the germline ends. In DNA, the CDR3 is TGTGCCAGCACGAGCCCCGGGAGAGAGACCCAGTACTTC. This codes for CASTSPGRETQYF.

V gene TRBV4-3 combines with J gene TRBJ2-7; 8 bases map to TRBD2. Per the germline V gene, CDR1 is LGHNA and CDR2 is YSLEER. The J segment lost 3 bases and the V segment lost 0 bases, leaving 22 bases of the junction unmatched. The CDR3 sequence is 21 residues long. CDR3 nucleotide sequence: TGCGCCAGCAGCCAAGAAGTGCTGCGGGGGGTCGTTACACCTGCCCACTACGAGCAGTACTTC. It codes for CASSQEVLRGVVTPAHYEQYF.

The chain joins TRBV4-1 to TRBJ2-6, with 14 bases matching TRBD2. CDR3 size: 19 residues. The germline V gene has CDR1 MGHRA and CDR2 YSYEKL. The V segment lost 4 bases and the J segment 0 bases; nucleotides outside the gene matches: 5. CDR3 bases: TGCGCCAGCAGCCGGACTAGCGGGGGGCCTTCCTCTGGGGCCAACGTCCTGACTTTC. This encodes CASSRTSGGPSSGANVLTF.

The chain is built from TRBV3-1 (or the pseudogene TRBV3-2) and TRBJ2-3; 9 bases are a match to TRBD1. The CDR3 runs to 14 residues. The trim removed 5 bases at V and 5 bases at J, leaving 5 bases unmatched. The germline V gene encodes CDR1 LGHDT and CDR2 YNNKEL (reference sequence). CDR3 DNA sequence: TGTGCCAGCAGCACCGGGACAGGGAGAGATACGCAGTATTTT. It translates to CASSTGTGRDTQYF.

The CDR3 here is CASSPLRGGYGYTF. The CDR3 region has the DNA TGTGCCAGCAGTCCATTGAGGGGAGGCTATGGCTACACCTTC. This chain links TRBV6-5 with TRBJ1-2; D may be TRBD1 (5 bases). The V gene lost 5 bases and the J gene lost 4 bases, with 14 bases spanning the gap. This CDR3 is built from 14 residues. The V gene's germline CDR1 is MNHEY and CDR2 SVGAGI.

The chain couples TRBV5-1 to TRBJ2-6; tentative D call: TRBD2 (6 bases). In germline, CDR1 is SGHRS, CDR2 YFSETQ. The CDR3 length is 17 residues. The ends were cut back, 0 bases at V and 0 bases at J, with 10 bases in the middle. This CDR3 reads CASSLVGGNSGANVLTF. As DNA, the CDR3 is TGCGCCAGCAGCTTGGTTGGCGGGAACTCTGGGGCCAACGTCCTGACTTTC.

Comments on this clone: Other DNA sequences in this specimen translate into the identical CDR3. The chain is built from TRBV7-2 and TRBJ1-5; D call uncertain. CDR1 SGHTA and CDR2 FQGNSA come from the germline V gene. The V and J ends lost 5 bases and 4 bases respectively, with 9 bases between them. The CDR3 totals 13 residues. As DNA, the CDR3 is TGTGCCAGCAGCCCTAGTGGGAATCAGCCCCAGCATTTT. The encoded protein is CASSPSGNQPQHF.

The J gene is TRBJ2-3, the V gene TRBV6-5, with 8 bases lining up with TRBD2. Germline CDR1 reads MNHEY; CDR2 reads SVGAGI. There are 16 residues in the CDR3. With 2 bases clipped from V and 2 bases from J, the junction kept 6 bases outside the gene matches. Here the CDR3 DNA reads TGTGCCAGCAGTTACCCGCGCGGGGGGACCACAGATACGCAGTATTTT. Translated, it gives CASSYPRGGTTDTQYF.

The chain recombines TRBV7-2 with TRBJ1-2, with D hard to call. The V gene lost 3 bases and the J gene lost 7 bases, with 15 bases spanning the gap. Germline CDR1 SGHTA, CDR2 FQGNSA. CDR3 size: 14 residues. The CDR3 reads CASSFDGGFFGYTF. For the CDR3, the DNA is TGTGCCAGCAGCTTTGACGGAGGGTTTTTTGGCTACACCTTC.

This sequence joins TRBV28 and TRBJ1-5; 7 bases agree with TRBD1. CDR1 and CDR2 from the germline V gene are MDHEN and SYDVKM. Trimming at V came to 10 bases and at J to 2 bases, leaving 14 bases not matched to a gene. The CDR3 totals 16 residues. CDR3 region: CAISLQGGNRNQPQHF. CDR3 DNA sequence: TGTGCCATCTCGTTGCAGGGGGGAAATCGCAATCAGCCCCAGCATTTT.

There are a few counts of this clone. V is TRBV6-1 and J is TRBJ2-1; the D gene is possibly TRBD1 (5 bases). The germline V and J ends were trimmed by 10 bases and 2 bases, with 12 bases remaining between them. The germline gives CDR1 MNHNS, CDR2 SASEGT. The CDR3 is 13 residues long. The CDR3 region is CATLDRAYNEQFF. The CDR3 nucleotides read TGTGCCACCCTAGACAGAGCCTACAATGAGCAGTTCTTC.